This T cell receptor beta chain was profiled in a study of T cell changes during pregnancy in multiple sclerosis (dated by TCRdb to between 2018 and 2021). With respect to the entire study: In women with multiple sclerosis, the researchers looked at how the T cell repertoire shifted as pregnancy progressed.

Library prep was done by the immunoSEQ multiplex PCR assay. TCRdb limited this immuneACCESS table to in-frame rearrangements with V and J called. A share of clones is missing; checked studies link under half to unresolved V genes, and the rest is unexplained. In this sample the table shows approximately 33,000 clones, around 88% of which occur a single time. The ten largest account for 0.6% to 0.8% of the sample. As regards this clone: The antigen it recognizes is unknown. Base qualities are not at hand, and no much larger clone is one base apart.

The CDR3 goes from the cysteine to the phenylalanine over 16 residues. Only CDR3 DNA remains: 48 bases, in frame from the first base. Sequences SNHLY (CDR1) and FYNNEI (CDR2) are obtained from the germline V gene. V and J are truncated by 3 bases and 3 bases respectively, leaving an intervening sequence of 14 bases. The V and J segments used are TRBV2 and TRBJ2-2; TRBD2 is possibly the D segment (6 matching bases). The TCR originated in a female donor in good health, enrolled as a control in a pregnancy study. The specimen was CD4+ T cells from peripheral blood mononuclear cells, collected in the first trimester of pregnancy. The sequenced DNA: TGTGCCAGCAGTGATAACCCAGGCGGGGACACCGGGGAGCTGTTTTTT. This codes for CASSDNPGGDTGELFF. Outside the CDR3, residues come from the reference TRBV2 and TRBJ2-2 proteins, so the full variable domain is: EPEVTQTPSHQVTQMGQEVILRCVPISNHLYFYWYRQILGQKVEFLVSFYNNEISEKSEIFDDQFSVERPDGSNFTLKIRSTKLEDSAMYFCASSDNPGGDTGELFFGEGSRLTVL.